Presented here are 12 T cell receptor gamma chains from one specimen sequenced in a study of intestinal T cells in coeliac disease. The TRG library came from 150 to 200 ng of biopsy DNA amplified with LymphoTrack primers. TCRdb used CATT to re-call clones from the multiplex PCR reads. The table records 650 or so gamma-chain clones, 52% of them present only once. For each case, the template was genomic DNA from ten approximately 5-µm formalin-fixed paraffin-embedded scrolls. The sequenced sample consisted of a duodenal biopsy. All receptors come from a human donor with celiac disease.

The gene calls are TRGV4 and TRGJ1 or TRGJ2. Germline V gene lookup returns CDR1 EGSTGY and CDR2 YDSYTSSV. CDR3 length: 18 amino acids. J was trimmed by 8 bases and V by 4 bases; bases with no gene match: 26. The CDR3 is CATWDGHTPDLKENKKLF. Here the CDR3 DNA reads TGTGCCACCTGGGACGGGCACACCCCCGACCTAAAAGAGAATAAGAAACTCTTT.

This clone occurred once. The chain employs TRGV10 and TRGJ1 or TRGJ2. TRGV10 is designated an ORF whose function remains uncertain. This CDR3 contains 15 residues. The ends lost 11 bases at V and 3 bases at J; junction bases unmatched: 17. CDR3 region: CAAVGSMGGYYKKLF. The CDR3, as DNA: TGTGCTGCGGTGGGCTCGATGGGGGGTTATTATAAGAAACTCTTT.

The rearrangement uses TRGV2 and TRGJP2. The length of the CDR3 is 18 residues. Trimming cost V 5 bases and J 2 bases; bases outside gene matches: 17. Germline V gene sequence: CDR1 EGSNGY, CDR2 YDSYNSKV. The DNA of the CDR3 is TGTGCCACCTGGGGACGGGCCGTAATAGCCAGTAGTGATTGGATCAAGACGTTT. Amino acid sequence: CATWGRAVIASSDWIKTF.

The chain couples TRGV4 to TRGJP2. The CDR3 sequence is 16 residues long. The V segment lost 5 bases and the J segment 12 bases; nucleotides outside the gene matches: 21. Looked up from germline, CDR1 is EGSTGY and CDR2 is YDSYTSSV. The CDR3 loop reads CATWGRAPVRVGIKTF. CDR3 nucleotides: TGTGCCACCTGGGGACGCGCCCCCGTACGGGTTGGGATCAAGACGTTT.

This clone was seen only a few times. This may come from a read error, since a much larger clone is one base off. V is TRGV2 and J is TRGJ1 or TRGJ2. Unmatched junction bases numbered 3, after V lost 10 bases and J lost 6 bases. In germline, CDR1 is EGSNGY, CDR2 YDSYNSKV. There are 9 residues in the CDR3. In DNA form, the CDR3 reads TGTGCCACGAGTTATAAGAAACTCTTT. Encoded protein: CATSYKKLF.

The rearrangement joins TRGV3 to TRGJ1 or TRGJ2. From germline, CDR1 is VTNTFY and CDR2 YDVSTARD (reference sequence). This CDR3 comprises 12 residues. V trimming: 3 bases; J trimming: 2 bases; junction bases outside the gene matches: 1. CDR3: CATWDDYYKKLF. The CDR3 bases are TGTGCCACCTGGGACGATTATTATAAGAAACTCTTT.

This clone was picked up one time. In nucleotides, the CDR3 is TGTGCCACCTGGGATGGGCTGTATCCGCTTTATAAGAAACTCTTT. Translation gives CATWDGLYPLYKKLF. This rearrangement joins TRGV4 to TRGJ1 or TRGJ2. This CDR3 is 15 amino acids long. CDR1 and CDR2 from the germline V gene are EGSTGY and YDSYTSSV. V dropped 0 bases and J dropped 6; count of bases not matched to a gene: 11.

This rearrangement joins TRGV9 to TRGJ1 or TRGJ2. Germline CDR1 is GITISATS and CDR2 is ISYDGTV (reference sequence). Trimming cost V 3 bases and J 12 bases; bases outside gene matches: 14. This CDR3 has 13 residues. CDR3 loop: CALWELLPMRKLF. The CDR3 DNA reads as TGTGCCTTGTGGGAGTTACTCCCCATGAGGAAACTCTTT.

The gene calls are TRGV8 and TRGJP1. The germline CDR1 and CDR2 sequences are VENAVY and YDSYNSRV. CDR3 length equals 11 residues. Germline trimming cut 12 bases from V and 11 bases from J; bases unmatched to any gene: 12. The CDR3, as DNA: TGTGCCCACCCTGGGTGCTGGTTCAAGATATTT. Its translation: CAHPGCWFKIF.

The J gene is TRGJP1, the V gene TRGV8. CDR1 and CDR2 from the germline V gene are VENAVY and YDSYNSRV. Trimming took 2 bases from V and 11 from J; bases not matched to a gene: 2. This CDR3 contains 11 residues. The CDR3 protein is CATWDKWFKIF. The CDR3 region has the DNA TGTGCCACCTGGGATAAGTGGTTCAAGATATTT.

This clone came up a few times. The chain couples TRGV3 to TRGJ1 or TRGJ2. Per germline, CDR1 VTNTFY and CDR2 YDVSTARD (reference sequence). Germline trimming cut 6 bases from V and 3 bases from J; bases unmatched to any gene: 8. This CDR3 is built from 13 residues. In DNA, the CDR3 is TGTGCCACCTGGACAGGGGGTTATTATAAGAAACTCTTT. Protein product: CATWTGGYYKKLF.

CDR3 nucleotide sequence: TGTGCACCTGGGGATGAGAGGCCCACTGGTTGGTTCAAGATATTT. This sequence encodes CAPGDERPTGWFKIF. The rearrangement links TRGV8 to TRGJP1. CDR1 and CDR2 from the germline V gene are VENAVY and YDSYNSRV. This CDR3 is built from 15 residues.